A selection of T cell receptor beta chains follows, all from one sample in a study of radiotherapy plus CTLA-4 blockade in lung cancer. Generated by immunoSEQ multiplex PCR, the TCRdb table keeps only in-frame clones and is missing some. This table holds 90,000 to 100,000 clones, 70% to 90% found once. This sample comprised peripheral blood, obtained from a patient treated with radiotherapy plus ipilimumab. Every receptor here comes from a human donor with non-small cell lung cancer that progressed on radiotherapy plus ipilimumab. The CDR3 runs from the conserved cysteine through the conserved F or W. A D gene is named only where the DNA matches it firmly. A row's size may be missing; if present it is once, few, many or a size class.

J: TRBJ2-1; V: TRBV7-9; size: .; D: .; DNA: TGTGCCAGCACCTTCAAGCTGCGGGACAATGAGCAGTTCTTC; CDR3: CASTFKLRDNEQFF
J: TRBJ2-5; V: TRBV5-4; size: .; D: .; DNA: TGTGCCAGCAGCCCCCAACCAAAAGAGACCCAGTACTTC; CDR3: CASSPQPKETQYF
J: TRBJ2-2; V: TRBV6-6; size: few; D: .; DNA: TGTGCCAGCAGTTACGGAGCCACCGGGGAGCTGTTTTTT; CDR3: CASSYGATGELFF
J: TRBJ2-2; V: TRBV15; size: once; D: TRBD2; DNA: TGTGCCACCAGCTCCCGGGGGGGGGAGACCGGGGAGCTGTTTTTT; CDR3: CATSSRGGETGELFF
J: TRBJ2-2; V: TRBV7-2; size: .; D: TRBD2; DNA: TGTGCCAGCAGCTTAAGTAGCGGGAAGGGAGGGGAGCTGTTTTTT; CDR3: CASSLSSGKGGELFF
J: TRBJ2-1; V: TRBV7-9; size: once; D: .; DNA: TGTGCCAGCAGCCGCCCCGGGAGCTCCTACAATGAGCAGTTCTTC; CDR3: CASSRPGSSYNEQFF
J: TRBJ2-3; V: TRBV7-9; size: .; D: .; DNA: TGTGCCAGCAGCTTAGTCAAACAACCACGGGCAGATACGCAGTATTTT; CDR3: CASSLVKQPRADTQYF
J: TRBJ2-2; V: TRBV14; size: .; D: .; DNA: TGTGCCAGCAGCCAAGATAGAAGGAGGGGGACAGCTACCGGGGAGCTGTTTTTT; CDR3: CASSQDRRRGTATGELFF
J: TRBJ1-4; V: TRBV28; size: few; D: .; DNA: TGTGCCAGCAGGGGAGGGGGTTTCGAAAAACTGTTTTTT; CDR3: CASRGGGFEKLFF
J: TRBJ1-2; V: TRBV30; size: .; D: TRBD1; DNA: TGTGCCTGGAGACATCAGGGGGGCTATGGCTACACCTTC; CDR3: CAWRHQGGYGYTF